This T cell receptor beta chain emerged from a study of blood T cell repertoires in COVID-19. Sequencing was performed with immunoSEQ multiplex PCR; in TCRdb, only in-frame clones are kept and a portion is missing. The repertoire holds under 300,000 clones, with approximately 88% as singletons. J was trimmed by 8 bases and V by 3 bases; bases with no gene match: 17. CDR3 length: 19 residues. Germline CDR1 is SGHAT and CDR2 is FQNNGV. The rearrangement links TRBV11-2 to TRBJ2-4; 12 nucleotides agree with TRBD2. The source of this sequence is a woman in her thirties or forties with acute COVID-19. The specimen sequenced was PBMCs or T cells enriched from blood (not recorded which). The CDR3 loop reads CASSFRFSPQRLAGDIQYF. The DNA for the CDR3 is TGTGCCAGCAGCTTTCGATTCTCCCCCCAAAGACTAGCGGGGGACATTCAGTACTTC.